This TCR beta chain stems from a study of synovial regulatory T cells in juvenile arthritis. Turning to the study itself: Six or seven patients were on methotrexate and a few were untreated.

The CDR3 loop spans 15 amino acids. DNA is not recorded here. Germline V gene lookup returns CDR1 SEHNR and CDR2 FQNEAQ (reference sequence). On this clone itself: What it binds is unknown.

The assay was immunoSEQ multiplex PCR, and TCRdb's table has in-frame clones only and misses some. The sample holds some 10,000 clones. Study-level results: CDR3 overlap with synovial Tregs was higher for iaTregs than other blood Tregs. Across patients, iaTreg TCR repertoires were mostly private, partly shared with synovial Teff and blood CPL. Blood Treg cells that were inflammation-associated showed lower TCR diversity than other blood Treg cells.

This sequence originates from a donor aged 2-30 years with juvenile idiopathic arthritis. The specimen sequenced was Treg cells from blood. Noted subset: remaining (HLA-DR-negative) circulating blood Treg cells. This rearrangement joins TRBV7-9 to TRBJ2-2. The chain's CDR3 is CASGAQPTLRGELFF.